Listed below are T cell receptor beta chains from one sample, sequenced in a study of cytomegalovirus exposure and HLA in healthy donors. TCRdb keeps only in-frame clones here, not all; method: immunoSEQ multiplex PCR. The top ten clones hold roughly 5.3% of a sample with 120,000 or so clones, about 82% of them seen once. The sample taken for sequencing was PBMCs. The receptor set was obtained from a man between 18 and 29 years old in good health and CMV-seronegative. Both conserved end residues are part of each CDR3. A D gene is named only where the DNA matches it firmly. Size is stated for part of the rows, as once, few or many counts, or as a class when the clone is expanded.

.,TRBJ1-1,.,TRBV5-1,TGCGCCAGCAGCTTTGGGCAGGGGATTATGAACACTGAAGCTTTCTTT,CASSFGQGIMNTEAFF
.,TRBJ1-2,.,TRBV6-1,TGTGCCAGCAGTGCATCACAGGGAGATGGCTACACCTTC,CASSASQGDGYTF
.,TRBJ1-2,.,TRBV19,TGTGCCAGTAGTATCTCGAGGGTAAACTATGGCTACACCTTC,CASSISRVNYGYTF
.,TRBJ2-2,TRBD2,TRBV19,TGTGCCAGTAGTATCTCACCTAGCGGGATAGGCACCGGGGAGCTGTTTTTT,CASSISPSGIGTGELFF
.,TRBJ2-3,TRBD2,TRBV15,TGTGCCACCAGCGTGGAACTAGCGGGAGTAAATACGCAGTATTTT,CATSVELAGVNTQYF
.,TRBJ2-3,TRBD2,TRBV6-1,TGTGCCAGCAGTGGTTGGGGACTAGCTAGTTCAAAAGATACGCAGTATTTT,CASSGWGLASSKDTQYF
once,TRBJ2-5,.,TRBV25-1,TGTGCCAGCAGTGAAGCGGGGGCAGGGGGCGCGGAGACCCAGTACTTC,CASSEAGAGGAETQYF
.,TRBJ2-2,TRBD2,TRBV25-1,TGTGCCAGCAGTGAATCGGGGGGATTGAACACCGGGGAGCTGTTTTTT,CASSESGGLNTGELFF
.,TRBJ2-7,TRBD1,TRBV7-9,TGTGCCAGCAGATCGGCCGGGAGTGGACAGGGGTTTCCCTACGAGCAGTACTTC,CASRSAGSGQGFPYEQYF
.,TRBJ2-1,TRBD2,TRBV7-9,TGTGCCAGCAGCTCTCTAGCGGGGGTCTACAATGAGCAGTTCTTC,CASSSLAGVYNEQFF
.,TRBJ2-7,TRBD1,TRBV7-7,TGTGCTAGCAGCCCCAGACAGGGGTCCTACGAGCAGTACTTC,CASSPRQGSYEQYF
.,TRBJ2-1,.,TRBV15,TGTGCCACCAGTCCGAACAGGGATTTAAGGCTCGTCGATGAGCAGTTCTTC,CATSPNRDLRLVDEQFF
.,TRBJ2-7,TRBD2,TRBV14,TGTGCCAGCAGCCCAAGACTAGCGGGAGACGAGCAGTACTTC,CASSPRLAGDEQYF
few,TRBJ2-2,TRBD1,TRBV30,TGTGCCTGGAGTGTCGGACAGGGGGCCGGGGAGCTGTTTTTT,CAWSVGQGAGELFF
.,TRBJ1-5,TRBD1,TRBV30,TGTGCCTGGAGTCTCAATCCGGGACAGGGGCCCCAGCATTTT,CAWSLNPGQGPQHF
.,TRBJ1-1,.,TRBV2,TGTGCCAGCAGATACAGGGTGAACACTGAAGCTTTCTTT,CASRYRVNTEAFF
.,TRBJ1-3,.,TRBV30,TGTGCCTGGAGTGTACAGGGCGTCTCTGGAAACACCATATATTTT,CAWSVQGVSGNTIYF